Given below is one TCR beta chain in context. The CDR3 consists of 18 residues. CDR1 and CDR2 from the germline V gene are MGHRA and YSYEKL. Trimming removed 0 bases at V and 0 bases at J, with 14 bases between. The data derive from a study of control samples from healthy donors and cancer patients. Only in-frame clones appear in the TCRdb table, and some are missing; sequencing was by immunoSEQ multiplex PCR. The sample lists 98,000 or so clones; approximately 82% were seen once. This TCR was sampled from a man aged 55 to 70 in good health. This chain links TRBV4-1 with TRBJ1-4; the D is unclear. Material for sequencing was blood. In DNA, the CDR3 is TGCGCCAGCAGCCAAGATTCAGGCACGCTTGCAACTAATGAAAAACTGTTTTTT. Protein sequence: CASSQDSGTLATNEKLFF.